The T cell receptor beta chain described here comes from a study of patients and donors after allogeneic stem cell transplantation. One entry per CDR3 protein, called by TCRdb with MiXCR from the RT-PCR reads. This table holds 150,000 or so distinct CDR3 sequences, about a quarter found once. Germline CDR1 is SGHDT and CDR2 is YYEEEE. V dropped 1 base and J dropped 4; count of bases not matched to a gene: 9. The CDR3 contains 16 residues. The source material was blood, either unsorted or a sorted T cell fraction (not recorded which). The chain joins TRBV5-6 to TRBJ2-3, with TRBD2 matching 7 bases. This TCR was recovered from a human donor who was either an allogeneic HSCT recipient or a stem cell or donor lymphocyte infusion donor (not recorded which). It is not recorded whose cells these are; they may come from a transplant donor. The CDR3 DNA reads as TGTGCCAGCAGCTTGTTTCGGGGCGGGAGAGCAGATACGCAGTATTTT. Translation: CASSLFRGGRADTQYF.